Listed below are T cell receptor beta chains from one sample, sequenced in a study of Graves' ophthalmopathy and Graves' hyperthyroidism. TCRdb itself ran the multiplex PCR reads through MiXCR, one entry per CDR3 protein. The data contain over 500,000 distinct CDR3 sequences, over 20% of them singletons. The sequencing input was peripheral blood. Every receptor here comes from a woman aged 18-30 years with stable Graves' hyperthyroidism. Some clones in this sample may be carry-over from other donors' samples. Each CDR3 is given with its conserved first and last residue. The D gene is left open where the match is weak. Where a row states a size, it is once, few, many or the class of an expanded clone; other rows omit it.

DNA	CDR3	D	V	size	J
TGTGCCAGCAGTTTATCGACTCTTTACGAGCAGTACTTC	CASSLSTLYEQYF	.	TRBV28	.	TRBJ2-7
TGTGCCAGCAGTTACGACGACTTGACTAACTATGGCTACACCTTC	CASSYDDLTNYGYTF	.	TRBV6-2/TRBV6-3	many	TRBJ1-2
TGTGCCAGCAGTTCCCCCCGGGACCAATACGAGCAGTACTTC	CASSSPRDQYEQYF	.	TRBV28	many	TRBJ2-7
TGTGCCAGTCGGGGACAGGCCTCCTACGAGCAGTACTTC	CASRGQASYEQYF	TRBD1	TRBV27	.	TRBJ2-7
TGTGCCAGCAGTCCCTCTCGGGGGGGGCGACTATCCCGCCTTGCTGGGTGGGAGACCCAGTACTTC	CASSPSRGGRLSRLAGWETQYF	TRBD2	TRBV28	many	TRBJ2-5
TGTGCCAGCAGCCCCGGACTAGCGGGGGGGAAAGCCTACGAGCAGTACTTC	CASSPGLAGGKAYEQYF	TRBD2	TRBV4-2	few	TRBJ2-7
TGCGCCAGCAGGGGGGGATCTGGAGGCGGCACTGAAGCTTTCTTT	CASRGGSGGGTEAFF	.	TRBV10-2	.	TRBJ1-1
TGTGCCAGCAGTTCCACCGGACGGTCCTACGAGCAGTACTTC	CASSSTGRSYEQYF	.	TRBV6-2/TRBV6-3	many	TRBJ2-7
TGCAGCGTTGGGTGGCAGGGACAGACCCAGTACTTC	CSVGWQGQTQYF	.	TRBV29-1	.	TRBJ2-5
TGCGCCAGCAGCTCATGGACAGGGCGGGAGACCCAGTACTTC	CASSSWTGRETQYF	TRBD1	TRBV4-1	many	TRBJ2-5
TGCAGTGCCGAGGGACAGCAAGAGACCCAGTACTTC	CSAEGQQETQYF	TRBD1	TRBV20-1	.	TRBJ2-5
TGTGCCAGCAGTGATCCGGGCCGACCGAACACCGGGGAGCTGTTTTTT	CASSDPGRPNTGELFF	.	TRBV25-1	.	TRBJ2-2
TGTGCCAGCTTTACAGGGGGCGCGGGAAACATTCAGTACTTC	CASFTGGAGNIQYF	TRBD1	TRBV2	many	TRBJ2-4
TGTGCCATCAAACCCCAAGGGAATAGCCTCGGGGACCAGTACTTC	CAIKPQGNSLGDQYF	.	TRBV10-3	.	TRBJ2-5
TGTGCCAGCAGTTGGAATAGCGGGGAACTCAACGAGCAGTACTTC	CASSWNSGELNEQYF	TRBD2	TRBV28	.	TRBJ2-7